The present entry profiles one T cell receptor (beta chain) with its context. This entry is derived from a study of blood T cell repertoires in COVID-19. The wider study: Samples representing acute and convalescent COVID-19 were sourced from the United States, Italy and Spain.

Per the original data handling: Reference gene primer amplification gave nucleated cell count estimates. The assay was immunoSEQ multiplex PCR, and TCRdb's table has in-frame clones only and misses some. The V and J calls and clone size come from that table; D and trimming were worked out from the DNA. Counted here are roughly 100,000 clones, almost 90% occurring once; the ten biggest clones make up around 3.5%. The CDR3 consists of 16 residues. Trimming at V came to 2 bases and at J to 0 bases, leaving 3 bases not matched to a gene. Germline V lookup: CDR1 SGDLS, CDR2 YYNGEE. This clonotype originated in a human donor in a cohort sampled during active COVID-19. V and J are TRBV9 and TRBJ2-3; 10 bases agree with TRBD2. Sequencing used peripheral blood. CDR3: CASSVTSGVSTDTQYF. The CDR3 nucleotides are TGTGCCAGCAGCGTCACTAGCGGGGTAAGCACAGATACGCAGTATTTT.